This TCR beta chain is from a study of T cells after yellow fever vaccination. The V and J ends lost 1 base and 4 bases, in that order; junction bases with no gene match: 8. Germline CDR1 and CDR2: SGHTA and FQGTGA. The length of the CDR3 is 17 residues. TCRdb re-derived calls from the 5' RACE reads in MiXCR, one entry per CDR3 protein. Here the sample spans 250,000 to 300,000 distinct CDR3 sequences, roughly 5.2% being singletons. Sequences were derived from CD4+ T cells sorted from PBMCs, sampled on the day of the yellow fever booster vaccination. V usage is TRBV7-3 and J usage is TRBJ2-2; 8 bases are a match to TRBD2. The receptor's source is a man younger than 35 who received the YFV17D yellow fever vaccine. This CDR3 reads CASSLRPSSGGTGELFF. The CDR3 coding sequence is TGTGCCAGCAGCTTAAGACCGTCCAGCGGGGGCACCGGGGAGCTGTTTTTT.